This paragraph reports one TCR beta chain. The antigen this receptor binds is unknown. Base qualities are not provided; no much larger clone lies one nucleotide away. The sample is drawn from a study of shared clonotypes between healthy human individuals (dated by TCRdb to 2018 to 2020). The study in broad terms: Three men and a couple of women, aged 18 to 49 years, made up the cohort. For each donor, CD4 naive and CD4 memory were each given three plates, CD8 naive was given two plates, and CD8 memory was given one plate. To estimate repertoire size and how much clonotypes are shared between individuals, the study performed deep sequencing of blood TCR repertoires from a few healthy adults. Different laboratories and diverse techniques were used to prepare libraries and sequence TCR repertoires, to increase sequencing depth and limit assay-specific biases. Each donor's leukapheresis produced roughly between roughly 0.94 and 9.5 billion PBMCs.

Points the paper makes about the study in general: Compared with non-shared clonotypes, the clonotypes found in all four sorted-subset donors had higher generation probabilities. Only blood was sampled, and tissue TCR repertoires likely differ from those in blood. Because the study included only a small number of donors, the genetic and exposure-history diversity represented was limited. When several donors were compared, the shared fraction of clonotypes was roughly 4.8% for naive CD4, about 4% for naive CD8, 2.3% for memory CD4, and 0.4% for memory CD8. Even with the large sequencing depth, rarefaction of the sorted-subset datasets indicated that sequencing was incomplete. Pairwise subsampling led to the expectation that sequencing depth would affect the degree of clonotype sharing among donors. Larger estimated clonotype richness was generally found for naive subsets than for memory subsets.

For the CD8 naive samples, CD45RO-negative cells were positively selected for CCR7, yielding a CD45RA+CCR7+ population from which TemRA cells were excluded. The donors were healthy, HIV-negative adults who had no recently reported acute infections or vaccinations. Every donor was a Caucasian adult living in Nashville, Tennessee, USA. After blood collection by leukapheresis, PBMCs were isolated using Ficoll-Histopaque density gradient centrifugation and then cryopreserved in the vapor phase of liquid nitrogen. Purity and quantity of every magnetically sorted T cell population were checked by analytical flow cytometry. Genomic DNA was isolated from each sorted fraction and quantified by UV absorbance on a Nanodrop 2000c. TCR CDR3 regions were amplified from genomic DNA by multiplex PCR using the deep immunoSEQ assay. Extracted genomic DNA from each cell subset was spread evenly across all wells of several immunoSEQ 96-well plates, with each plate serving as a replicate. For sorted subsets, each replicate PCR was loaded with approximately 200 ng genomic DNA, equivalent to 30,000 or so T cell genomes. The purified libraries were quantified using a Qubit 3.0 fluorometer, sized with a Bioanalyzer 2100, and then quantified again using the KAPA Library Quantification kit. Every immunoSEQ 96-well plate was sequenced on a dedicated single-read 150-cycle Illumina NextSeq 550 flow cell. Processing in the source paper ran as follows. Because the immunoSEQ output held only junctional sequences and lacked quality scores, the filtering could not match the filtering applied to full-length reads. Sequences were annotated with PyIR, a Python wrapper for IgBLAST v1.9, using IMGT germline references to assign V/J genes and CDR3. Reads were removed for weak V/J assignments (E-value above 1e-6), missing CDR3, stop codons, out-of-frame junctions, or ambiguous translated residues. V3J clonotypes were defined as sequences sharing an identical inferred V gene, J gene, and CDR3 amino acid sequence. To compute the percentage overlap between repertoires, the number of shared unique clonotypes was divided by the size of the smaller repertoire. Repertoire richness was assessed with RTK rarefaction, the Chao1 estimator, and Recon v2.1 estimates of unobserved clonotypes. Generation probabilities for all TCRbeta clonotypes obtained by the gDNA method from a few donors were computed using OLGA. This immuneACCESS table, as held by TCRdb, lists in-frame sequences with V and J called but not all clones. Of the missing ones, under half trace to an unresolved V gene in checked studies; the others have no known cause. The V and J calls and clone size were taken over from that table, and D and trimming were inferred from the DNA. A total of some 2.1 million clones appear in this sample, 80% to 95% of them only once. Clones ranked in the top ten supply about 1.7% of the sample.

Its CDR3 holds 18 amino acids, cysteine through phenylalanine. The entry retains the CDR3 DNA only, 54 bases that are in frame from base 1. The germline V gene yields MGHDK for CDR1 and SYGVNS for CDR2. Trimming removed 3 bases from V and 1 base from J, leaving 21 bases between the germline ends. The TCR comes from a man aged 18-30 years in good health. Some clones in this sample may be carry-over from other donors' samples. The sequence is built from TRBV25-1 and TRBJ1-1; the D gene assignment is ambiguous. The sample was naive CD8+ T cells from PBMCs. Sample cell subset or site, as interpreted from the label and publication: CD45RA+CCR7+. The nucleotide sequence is TGTGCCAGCAGTGACCTCGTATTCGGGCCCCGGGGGAACACTGAAGCTTTCTTT. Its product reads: CASSDLVFGPRGNTEAFF. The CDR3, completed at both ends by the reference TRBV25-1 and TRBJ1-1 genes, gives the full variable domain EADIYQTPRYLVIGTGKKITLECSQTMGHDKMYWYQQDPGMELHLIHYSYGVNSTEKGDLSSESTVSRIRTEHFPLTLESARPSHTSQYLCASSDLVFGPRGNTEAFFGQGTRLTVV.